A selection of T cell receptor beta chains follows, all from one sample in a study of blood T cell repertoires in COVID-19. Method: immunoSEQ multiplex PCR; TCRdb's copy keeps in-frame clones and lacks some. The data show about 280,000 clones, around nine tenths seen once. The sequenced sample was PBMCs or T cells enriched from blood (not recorded which). The source of these receptors is a woman aged 55-69 years in a cohort exposed to, infected with or recovered from COVID-19 (not recorded which). Both conserved end residues are part of each CDR3. A D gene is named only where the DNA matches it firmly. Some rows mark clone size as missing; the rest say once, few, many or name a class of expanded clone.

d_call | j_call | v_call | clone_size | cdr3_aa | cdr3_nt
TRBD2 | TRBJ2-7 | TRBV7-3 | NA | CASSRGGPGTYEQYF | TGTGCCAGCAGCCGGGGGGGTCCGGGAACCTACGAGCAGTACTTC
TRBD1 | TRBJ2-7 | TRBV7-9 | NA | CASSQGVYEQYF | TGTGCCAGCAGCCAGGGGGTCTACGAGCAGTACTTC
TRBD1 | TRBJ2-2 | TRBV5-1 | NA | CASSAVRQGNTGELFF | TGCGCCAGCAGCGCGGTTAGACAGGGAAACACCGGGGAGCTGTTTTTT
NA | TRBJ2-5 | TRBV11-2 | NA | CASSLGTGVGQYF | TGTGCCAGCAGCTTAGGAACCGGGGTCGGCCAGTACTTC
TRBD2 | TRBJ2-1 | TRBV9 | NA | CASSVGTSGYNEQFF | TGTGCCAGCAGCGTAGGGACTAGCGGATACAATGAGCAGTTCTTC
TRBD1 | TRBJ1-1 | TRBV28 | NA | CASSSDRDTEAFF | TGTGCCAGCAGCTCGGACAGGGACACTGAAGCTTTCTTT
TRBD2 | TRBJ2-1 | TRBV28 | NA | CASSLPGTSGGSRQFF | TGTGCCAGCAGCCTTCCCGGGACTAGTGGTGGGAGTAGGCAGTTCTTC
NA | TRBJ1-5 | TRBV10-3 | NA | CAPPAVYSNQPQHF | TGTGCCCCCCCCGCAGTATATAGCAATCAGCCCCAGCATTTT
NA | TRBJ2-3 | TRBV5-1 | NA | CASSPESRLTDTQYF | TGCGCCAGCAGCCCAGAATCTAGGCTCACAGATACGCAGTATTTT
TRBD2 | TRBJ2-1 | TRBV3-1/TRBV3-2 | few | CASSQVRDYLGEQFF | TGTGCCAGCAGCCAAGTCCGGGACTACCTCGGTGAGCAGTTCTTC
TRBD1 | TRBJ1-1 | TRBV24-1 | NA | CATSETGGNTEAFF | TGTGCCACCAGTGAAACAGGGGGGAACACTGAAGCTTTCTTT
NA | TRBJ2-3 | TRBV7-2 | NA | CASSLVGLFPDTQYF | TGTGCCAGCAGCTTAGTGGGACTTTTCCCAGATACGCAGTATTTT
NA | TRBJ1-2 | TRBV2 | NA | CASRGDTQGGYTF | TGTGCCAGCAGGGGGGACACCCAGGGAGGCTACACCTTC
NA | TRBJ2-3 | TRBV7-2 | NA | CASTLAGVISTDTQYF | TGTGCCAGCACCCTAGCCGGGGTCATAAGCACAGATACGCAGTATTTT
NA | TRBJ2-7 | TRBV30 | once | CAWRSSAYEQYF | TGTGCCTGGAGGAGTAGCGCCTACGAGCAGTACTTC
NA | TRBJ2-2 | TRBV7-9 | NA | CASSLPQGIFAGELFF | TGTGCCAGCAGCTTGCCCCAGGGGATTTTCGCCGGGGAGCTGTTTTTT
TRBD2 | TRBJ2-1 | TRBV5-1 | NA | CASSFFGLAGADNEQFF | TGCGCCAGCAGCTTCTTTGGACTAGCGGGAGCGGACAATGAGCAGTTCTTC
TRBD2 | TRBJ2-1 | TRBV5-4 | few | CASSLGGSSYNEQFF | TGTGCCAGCAGCTTGGGCGGGAGTTCCTACAATGAGCAGTTCTTC